Many counts were recorded for the clone carrying this T cell receptor beta chain. Its antigen is not identified. The germline gives CDR1 MNHNY, CDR2 SVGAGI (reference sequence). The CDR3 has 12 residues. V lost 10 bases to trimming and J lost 0 bases, with 10 bases between them. The sample comes from a study of molecular identifiers for immune sequencing clone quantification. Across the study: Replicate RNA came from about 20,000 or 100,000 naive CD8 cells and was split five ways, and four parts were sequenced. Study-wide results and limits: Clones that had above 20 RNA copies took up over 99% of effector molecules but under 1% in naive cells.

TCRdb independently ran MiXCR on the PCR reads; one entry per CDR3 protein. Found here are about 300,000 distinct CDR3 sequences, around a fifth of them singletons; the top ten hold about 0.81%. Using 10%, 30% or 50% RNA, naive CD8 libraries were derived from around 20,000 to 1,000,000 sorted cells. The sample taken for sequencing was naive CD8+ T cells from blood, with Jurkat cell RNA spiked in. Subset defined: FACS-sorted CD8+CD4-CCR7+CD45RA+ naive T cells. This rearrangement joins TRBV6-6 to TRBJ2-7; D is unresolved. The clonotype comes from a human donor in good health. Some libraries in this study had Jurkat cell RNA spiked in. CDR3 DNA sequence: TGTGCCACAGAAGAGCACTCCTACGAGCAGTACTTC. It codes for CATEEHSYEQYF.